The entry below describes one TCR beta chain. Its antigen is unidentified. The sample comes from a study of cytomegalovirus exposure and HLA in healthy donors. Regarding the study as a whole: A missense variant in DCLRE1C was later tied to TCR beta V- and J-gene trimming. Some V segments, TRBV6-2 and TRBV6-3 among them, were indistinguishable and were therefore excluded. Reports credit the classifier with highly specific, highly sensitive diagnosis of cytomegalovirus status. TCR beta chains numbering 150 to 200 were designated cytomegalovirus-associated.

The PCR made use of 60 Vbeta and 13 Jbeta primers. The assay was immunoSEQ multiplex PCR, and TCRdb's table has in-frame clones only and misses some. The sample includes 100,000 to 150,000 clones, about 84% of them seen just once. The CDR3 covers 18 residues. V lost 4 bases to trimming and J lost 10 bases; unmatched junction nucleotides: 22. Germline lookup yields CDR1 SGHRS and CDR2 YFSETQ. The sequencing input was PBMCs. The sequence was obtained from a man aged 40-50 years in good health and CMV-seronegative. The rearrangement uses TRBV5-1 and TRBJ2-1; 8 nucleotides match TRBD2. Here the CDR3 DNA reads TGCGCCAGCAGCCTGACCCCCTCGCGTGTGAGCGGGGGTTGGGAGCAGTTCTTC. Amino acids: CASSLTPSRVSGGWEQFF.